This T cell receptor beta chain was observed in a study of beta chain features in type 1 diabetes. Study in general: Cell yields, gender and age were similar in healthy donors and patients.

A remark on this clone: In the same sample, other DNA sequences code for this CDR3.

Germline V gene sequence: CDR1 LGHNA, CDR2 YNFKEQ. The ends were cut back, 0 bases at V and 4 bases at J, with 3 bases in the middle. The CDR3 is 12 residues long. As every portion of the isolated RNA was reverse transcribed, the sequencing read expressed TCRB transcripts. Here immunoSEQ multiplex PCR was the method, and the copy in TCRdb shows in-frame clones only, minus some. The sample has 250,000 to 300,000 clones, roughly 8% seen once. V and J are TRBV4-2 and TRBJ2-5; D unclear. Sequencing was carried out using central memory CD4+ T cells from blood. This clonotype was obtained from a woman under 30 in good health. CDR3 bases: TGTGCCAGCAGCCAAGAGCCAGAGACCCAGTACTTC. Translating it yields CASSQEPETQYF.